These 32 T cell receptor beta chains share one sample of origin, sequenced in a study of cytomegalovirus exposure and HLA in healthy donors. Some clones are missing from TCRdb's copy, which holds only in-frame ones; the method was immunoSEQ multiplex PCR. The table includes 97,000 or so clones, 87% detected once. The sample was PBMCs. The receptors shown here come from a man aged 18 to 35 in good health and CMV-seropositive.

The J gene is TRBJ1-2, the V gene TRBV7-2; 8 bases fit TRBD1. V was pared by 6 bases and J by 8 bases, with 17 bases of the junction left unmatched. This CDR3 region has 16 residues. The germline V gene has CDR1 SGHTA and CDR2 FQGNSA. The CDR3, as DNA: TGTGCCAGCAGGCGACCCGGGACAGGACTAACAGGGGGCTACACCTTC. The encoded protein is CASRRPGTGLTGGYTF.

The CDR3 coding sequence is TGTGCCAGTAGTATACAGGGGGTGGGTAGCAATCAGCCCCAGCATTTT. This codes for CASSIQGVGSNQPQHF. The rearrangement uses TRBV19 and TRBJ1-5; 7 bases match TRBD1. From germline, CDR1 is LNHDA and CDR2 SQIVND (reference sequence). V was clipped by 2 bases and J by 0 bases; unmatched bases: 4. The CDR3 sequence is 16 residues long.

This clone was counted between two and nine times. This chain uses TRBV2 with TRBJ2-7, with D possibly TRBD2 on 5 matching bases. The V end was cut by 6 bases, the J end by 4 bases, with 10 bases between. The germline V gene has CDR1 SNHLY and CDR2 FYNNEI. The CDR3 contains 12 residues. The CDR3 region has the DNA TGTGCCAGCAGCACGACTAAATACGAGCAGTACTTC. Its translation is CASSTTKYEQYF.

The V gene is TRBV7-9, the J gene TRBJ2-7, with unresolved D. V lost 2 bases, J lost 5 bases, and 22 bases lay in between. Germline CDR1 SEHNR, CDR2 FQNEAQ (reference sequence). This CDR3 has 17 amino acids. This CDR3 is CASSLNPVGSAIHEQYF. The CDR3 nucleotides are TGTGCCAGCAGCTTAAACCCCGTTGGTAGTGCAATCCACGAGCAGTACTTC. The full variable domain, rest sourced from reference TRBV7-9 and TRBJ2-7, is DTGVSQNPRHKITKRGQNVTFRCDPISEHNRLYWYRQTLGQGPEFLTYFQNEAQLEKSRLLSDRFSAERPKGSFSTLEIQRTEQGDSAMYLCASSLNPVGSAIHEQYFGPGTRLTVT.

The V gene is TRBV11-2, the J gene TRBJ2-3; 11 nucleotides agree with TRBD2. The trim removed 5 bases at V and 2 bases at J, leaving 6 bases unmatched. Germline V lookup: CDR1 SGHAT, CDR2 FQNNGV. CDR3 length: 16 residues. This CDR3 reads CASSPLAGGFTDTQYF. CDR3 coding DNA: TGTGCCAGCAGCCCGCTAGCGGGGGGCTTCACAGATACGCAGTATTTT.

The chain employs TRBV10-3 and TRBJ2-7, with TRBD1 matching 12 bases. V lost 5 bases and J lost 6; bases outside the gene matches: 8. The CDR3 runs to 15 residues. Germline CDR1 reads ENHRY; CDR2 reads SYGVKD. Here the CDR3 reads CAISSAGTGGFEQYF. The CDR3, as DNA: TGTGCCATCAGTTCAGCCGGGACAGGGGGCTTCGAGCAGTACTTC.

The rearrangement joins TRBV5-4 to TRBJ2-7, with D possibly being TRBD1 (5 bases). The CDR3 is 15 residues long. The V end was cut by 3 bases, the J end by 0 bases, with 13 bases between. Germline V lookup: CDR1 SGHNT, CDR2 YYREEE (reference sequence). The CDR3 loop is CASSYTGSLSYEQYF. In DNA form, the CDR3 reads TGTGCCAGCAGCTATACAGGATCGCTCTCCTACGAGCAGTACTTC.

The rearrangement links TRBV5-4 to TRBJ2-7; 9 positions agree with TRBD1. The germline CDR1 and CDR2 sequences are SGHNT and YYREEE (reference sequence). Trimming removed 7 bases from V and 5 bases from J; junction bases left unmatched: 10. The CDR3 has 14 residues. The CDR3 DNA follows: TGTGCCAGCTCGAATAACAGGGGGCTGCACGAGCAGTACTTC. Protein: CASSNNRGLHEQYF.

This chain uses TRBV20-1 with TRBJ2-1, with D maybe TRBD2 (6 bases). This CDR3 spans 11 amino acids. Per germline, CDR1 DFQATT and CDR2 SNEGSKA (reference sequence). V was shortened by 8 bases and J by 4 bases, with 9 bases between the two germline ends. DNA for the CDR3: TGCAGTTTGGGACTTTACAATGAGCAGTTCTTC. Protein sequence: CSLGLYNEQFF.

In its sample, this clone was seen once. This chain uses TRBV25-1 with TRBJ2-2; 11 positions match TRBD2. With V trimmed by 3 bases and J by 7 bases, 10 bases remained unmatched. Per the germline V gene, CDR1 is MGHDK and CDR2 is SYGVNS. The CDR3 has 17 residues. The CDR3 sequence: CASSELFGTSGYGELFF. The CDR3 DNA follows: TGTGCCAGCAGTGAGCTTTTTGGGACTAGCGGATACGGGGAGCTGTTTTTT.

The chain employs TRBV7-9 and TRBJ1-1; D remains ambiguous. Germline V CDR1 and CDR2: SEHNR, FQNEAQ (reference sequence). The CDR3 runs 15 residues. The V and J ends lost 5 bases and 1 base respectively, with 14 bases between them. CDR3 protein: CASSPEGLWNTEAFF. DNA for the CDR3: TGTGCCAGCAGCCCTGAGGGATTGTGGAACACTGAAGCTTTCTTT.

The sample holds one count of this clone. The chain couples TRBV15 to TRBJ2-6; the match to TRBD1 covers 7 bases. The CDR3 extends over 17 amino acids. Germline values: CDR1 LNHNV, CDR2 YYDKDF (reference sequence). V dropped 0 bases and J dropped 0; count of bases not matched to a gene: 2. DNA of the CDR3: TGTGCCACCAGCAGAGAGGGACAGTCCTCTGGGGCCAACGTCCTGACTTTC. Its translation: CATSREGQSSGANVLTF.

The chain joins TRBV4-2 to TRBJ1-4; D gene ambiguous. The CDR3 runs to 16 residues. Germline lookup yields CDR1 LGHNA and CDR2 YNFKEQ. V lost 0 bases and J 10 bases, leaving 18 bases between the germline ends. CDR3 amino acids: CASSQDLWQASGKLFF. CDR3 nucleotide sequence: TGTGCCAGCAGCCAAGATCTGTGGCAGGCCAGTGGAAAACTGTTTTTT.

This clone was found once. The V and J genes are TRBV6-1 and TRBJ2-1; 7 nucleotides match TRBD2. CDR1 and CDR2 (germline): MNHNS, SASEGT. The J segment lost 11 bases and the V segment lost 5 bases, leaving 3 bases of the junction unmatched. The CDR3 is made up of 11 amino acids. The CDR3 sequence: CASSKGLKQFF. CDR3 coding DNA: TGTGCCAGCAGTAAGGGACTAAAGCAGTTCTTC.

This chain joins TRBV5-1 and TRBJ2-5; 9 positions agree with TRBD1. Germline values: CDR1 SGHRS, CDR2 YFSETQ. The CDR3 runs 14 residues. After removal of 2 bases from V and 4 bases from J, the junction contained 3 bases not matched to a gene. This CDR3 reads CASSFEGQGETQYF. The CDR3 coding sequence is TGCGCCAGCAGCTTTGAGGGACAGGGAGAGACCCAGTACTTC.

This clone was observed once. Here the CDR3 reads CASSEDYRDRYNEQFF. DNA of the CDR3: TGTGCCAGCAGTGAAGATTACCGGGACAGGTACAATGAGCAGTTCTTC. The J gene is TRBJ2-1, the V gene TRBV6-1; 8 bases map to TRBD1. This CDR3 spans 16 amino acids. Losses at the gene ends were 1 base for V and 4 bases for J; bases not matched to a gene: 6. Germline assignment: CDR1 MNHNS and CDR2 SASEGT.

The chain has TRBV7-2 and TRBJ2-2; D gene uncertain. This CDR3 spans 12 amino acids. V was cut by 3 bases and J by 5 bases, with 4 bases left in between. Looked up from germline, CDR1 is SGHTA and CDR2 is FQGNSA. The CDR3 sequence: CASSFLTGELFF. In DNA, the CDR3 is TGTGCCAGCAGCTTTCTTACCGGGGAGCTGTTTTTT.

The chain employs TRBV6-6 and TRBJ2-1, with 7 bases matching TRBD2. V lost 6 bases to trimming and J lost 5 bases; unmatched junction nucleotides: 7. Germline V gene lookup returns CDR1 MNHNY and CDR2 SVGAGI (reference sequence). The CDR3 consists of 14 residues. The CDR3 nucleotides read TGTGCCAGCAGAACGGGGGGTTCGAACAATGAGCAGTTCTTC. Amino acid sequence: CASRTGGSNNEQFF.

The CDR3 DNA is TGTGCCAGCTCACCACAGCGGGGGGAATACAATGAGCAGTTCTTC. The encoded protein is CASSPQRGEYNEQFF. The chain combines TRBV18 with TRBJ2-1; 9 nucleotides align to TRBD2. Germline loops: CDR1 KGHSH, CDR2 LQKENI. The CDR3 length is 15 residues. V dropped 1 base and J dropped 4; count of bases not matched to a gene: 2.

DNA for the CDR3: TGTGCCAGCAGCGTATCTAACTGGAATGAGCAGTTCTTC. Protein sequence: CASSVSNWNEQFF. The V and J genes are TRBV9 and TRBJ2-1; no clear D. Trimming pared 1 base from V and 7 bases from J, leaving 9 bases between. Germline assignment: CDR1 SGDLS and CDR2 YYNGEE. The CDR3 spans 13 residues.

The V and J genes are TRBV6-1 and TRBJ2-6; TRBD2 is a possible D gene (5 bases). In germline, CDR1 is MNHNS, CDR2 SASEGT. The CDR3 sequence is 16 residues long. Trimming pared 3 bases from V and 2 bases from J, leaving 11 bases between. CDR3 nucleotide sequence: TGTGCCAGCAGTGAGAGTTTCGGGACTGGGGCCAACGTCCTGACTTTC. This translates into CASSESFGTGANVLTF.

This chain joins TRBV7-9 and TRBJ1-6; the D is unclear. This CDR3 is 14 amino acids long. Deletions cut 5 bases from V and 9 bases from J, with 14 bases between. CDR1 and CDR2 from the germline V gene are SEHNR and FQNEAQ (reference sequence). In DNA, the CDR3 is TGTGCCAGCAGCCCTAAAGCCCCCTTTTCACCCCTCCACTTT. Amino acids: CASSPKAPFSPLHF.

The sample holds one count of this clone. The chain carries TRBV5-4 and TRBJ2-1, with 11 bases identical to TRBD1. CDR3 length: 17 amino acids. Germline V gene sequence: CDR1 SGHNT, CDR2 YYREEE (reference sequence). The V and J ends lost 4 bases and 7 bases, in that order; junction bases with no gene match: 13. Written as DNA, the CDR3 is TGTGCCAGCAGCAACTTAATCGGGACAGGGGGACTAAATGAGCAGTTCTTC. Its translation: CASSNLIGTGGLNEQFF. The full variable domain, with the rest looked up from reference TRBV5-4 and TRBJ2-1, is ETGVTQSPTHLIKTRGQQVTLRCSSQSGHNTVSWYQQALGQGPQFIFQYYREEENGRGNFPPRFSGLQFPNYSSELNVNALELDDSALYLCASSNLIGTGGLNEQFFGPGTRLTVL.

V gene TRBV2 combines with J gene TRBJ2-4; 8 nucleotides match TRBD1. The CDR3 is 17 residues long. V dropped 2 bases and J dropped 0; count of bases not matched to a gene: 6. CDR1 and CDR2 from the germline V gene are SNHLY and FYNNEI. In nucleotides, the CDR3 is TGTGCCAGCAGTGAACGTCTTGGACAGGGAGCCAAAAACATTCAGTACTTC. This translates into CASSERLGQGAKNIQYF.

The chain uses TRBV4-1 and TRBJ1-6, with a weak D call TRBD1 (5 bases). The CDR3 length is 17 residues. Germline V gives CDR1 MGHRA, CDR2 YSYEKL. The V end was cut by 1 base, the J end by 8 bases, with 18 bases between. CDR3 sequence: CASSQVDMGWVHSPLHF. The CDR3 DNA reads as TGCGCCAGCAGCCAAGTGGACATGGGGTGGGTGCATTCACCCCTCCACTTT.

The chain employs TRBV5-1 and TRBJ2-1; 13 bases map to TRBD2. V lost 2 bases, J lost 4 bases, and 3 bases stayed unmatched. The CDR3 runs 16 residues. Per germline, CDR1 SGHRS and CDR2 YFSETQ. The CDR3 spells CASSFTGLAGYNEQFF. As DNA, the CDR3 is TGCGCCAGCAGCTTTACGGGACTAGCGGGGTACAATGAGCAGTTCTTC.

The chain uses TRBV25-1 and TRBJ2-5; 10 bases map to TRBD2. This CDR3 has 17 amino acids. Germline CDR1 and CDR2: MGHDK and SYGVNS. V was pared by 1 base and J by 5 bases, with 10 bases of the junction left unmatched. CDR3 loop: CASSEFSLAGDRETQYF. DNA for the CDR3: TGTGCCAGCAGTGAATTCTCCCTAGCGGGGGATAGGGAGACCCAGTACTTC.

The V call is TRBV25-1, the J call TRBJ1-6, with D possibly matching TRBD1 (6 bases). The germline gives CDR1 MGHDK, CDR2 SYGVNS. The CDR3 covers 15 residues. V dropped 6 bases and J dropped 6 bases, with 15 bases sitting between them. CDR3 loop: CASSPPAGVNSPLHF. The DNA for the CDR3 is TGTGCCAGCAGCCCTCCGGCAGGGGTTAATTCACCCCTCCACTTT.

CDR3 in amino acids: CASSYSGQSNSPLHF. CDR3 sequence (DNA): TGTGCCAGCAGTTACTCGGGACAGAGTAATTCACCCCTCCACTTT. The genes are TRBV6-5 and TRBJ1-6, with TRBD1 identical over 7 bases. The CDR3 covers 15 residues. Germline CDR1 is MNHEY and CDR2 is SVGAGI. The trim removed 0 bases at V and 6 bases at J, leaving 2 bases unmatched.

This clone was seen only a few times. The V call is TRBV6-5, the J call TRBJ1-6; no clear D gene. The CDR3 spans 13 residues. Between the trimmed V and J ends, which lost 4 bases and 5 bases, there was a span of 6 bases. Germline CDR1 and CDR2: MNHEY and SVGAGI. In nucleotides, the CDR3 is TGTGCCAGCAGTTCCACGGATAATTCACCCCTCCACTTT. It translates to CASSSTDNSPLHF.

The rearrangement uses TRBV30 and TRBJ2-5; 10 nucleotides line up with TRBD1. This CDR3 spans 15 amino acids. V lost 1 base, J lost 5 bases, and 7 bases stayed unmatched. Per germline, CDR1 GTSNPN and CDR2 SVGIG (reference sequence). The CDR3 coding sequence is TGTGCCTGGAGTGCCCGACAGGGGGCCGAGGAGACCCAGTACTTC. It translates to CAWSARQGAEETQYF.

CDR3 residues: CASSHGQGVYEKLFF. The CDR3 DNA is TGTGCCAGCAGTCATGGACAGGGGGTATATGAAAAACTGTTTTTT. The V and J genes are TRBV28 and TRBJ1-4, with TRBD1 matching over 10 bases. The CDR3 is made up of 15 amino acids. CDR1 is MDHEN, CDR2 SYDVKM, per germline. V lost 5 bases and J lost 6; bases outside the gene matches: 6.